Below are 17 T cell receptor beta chains sequenced from a single sample in a study of cytomegalovirus exposure and HLA in healthy donors. The PCR made use of 60 Vbeta and 13 Jbeta primers. Some clones are missing from TCRdb's copy, which holds only in-frame ones; the method was immunoSEQ multiplex PCR. The sample carries 300,000 or so clones, just under 85% recorded once. Sequenced input: PBMCs. These receptors were collected from a woman in her 40s in good health and CMV-seropositive.

CDR3 sequence (DNA): TGTGCCAGCATCTCGCAGGGGGACAACTCCTACGAGCAGTACTTC. This translates into CASISQGDNSYEQYF. V usage is TRBV27 and J usage is TRBJ2-7; 7 positions match TRBD1. This CDR3 is built from 15 residues. In germline, CDR1 is MNHEY, CDR2 SMNVEV (reference sequence). V lost 7 bases, J lost 0 bases, and 9 bases stayed unmatched.

The rearrangement uses TRBV15 and TRBJ2-7, with TRBD1 matching 7 bases. Per germline, CDR1 LNHNV and CDR2 YYDKDF (reference sequence). V shed 1 base and J 3 bases; nucleotides not matched to a gene: 3. This CDR3 region has 14 residues. Here the CDR3 reads CATSRGTGLYEQYF. The CDR3 coding sequence is TGTGCCACCAGCAGAGGGACAGGCCTCTACGAGCAGTACTTC.

This clone has more than one count but fewer than ten. The V call is TRBV7-3, the J call TRBJ2-1, with TRBD2 matching over 8 bases. The ends lost 0 bases at V and 9 bases at J; junction bases unmatched: 7. CDR3 size: 15 residues. Looked up from germline, CDR1 is SGHTA and CDR2 is FQGTGA. CDR3 in amino acids: CASSLTLSGSREQFF. CDR3 bases: TGTGCCAGCAGCTTAACCTTGAGCGGGAGCCGTGAGCAGTTCTTC.

CDR3 in DNA: TGTGCCAGCACGCTAGGACAGGGATCGGGCATCGAGCAGTACTTC. This gives the protein CASTLGQGSGIEQYF. This chain links TRBV5-6 with TRBJ2-7; 8 bases map to TRBD1. V lost 6 bases and J lost 6; bases outside the gene matches: 14. The CDR3 covers 15 residues. CDR1 is SGHDT, CDR2 YYEEEE, per germline.

The chain has TRBV5-8 and TRBJ1-4, with a tentative D call TRBD1 (5 bases). V was trimmed by 4 bases and J by 0 bases, leaving 10 bases between them. The CDR3 extends over 15 amino acids. CDR1 is SGHTS, CDR2 YDEGEE, per germline. CDR3 nucleotides: TGTGCCAGCAGCCCCAGGGTAACAACTAATGAAAAACTGTTTTTT. Translating gives CASSPRVTTNEKLFF.

The V gene is TRBV4-2, the J gene TRBJ2-4, with TRBD2 identical over 11 bases. This CDR3 contains 16 residues. V was clipped by 2 bases and J by 4 bases; unmatched bases: 4. CDR1 and CDR2 from the germline V gene are LGHNA and YNFKEQ. The CDR3 DNA reads TGTGCCAGCAGCCAACCCGGGACTAGCGGTAAAAACATTCAGTACTTC. Its protein product is CASSQPGTSGKNIQYF.

The chain joins TRBV2 to TRBJ2-5, with TRBD2 identical over 7 bases. CDR1 and CDR2 (germline): SNHLY, FYNNEI. Trimming cost V 4 bases and J 2 bases; bases outside gene matches: 7. The CDR3 is 15 amino acids. The CDR3 bases are TGTGCCAGCAGTGGAAGGACTAGGCTACAAGAGACCCAGTACTTC. This sequence encodes CASSGRTRLQETQYF. The full variable domain, its missing parts supplied by reference TRBV2 and TRBJ2-5, is EPEVTQTPSHQVTQMGQEVILRCVPISNHLYFYWYRQILGQKVEFLVSFYNNEISEKSEIFDDQFSVERPDGSNFTLKIRSTKLEDSAMYFCASSGRTRLQETQYFGPGTRLLVL.

The rearrangement uses TRBV30 and TRBJ2-7; D call uncertain. CDR1 GTSNPN and CDR2 SVGIG come from the germline V gene (reference sequence). The CDR3 covers 12 residues. V dropped 0 bases and J dropped 2 bases, with 5 bases sitting between them. The CDR3: CAWSVQAYEQYF. CDR3 nucleotides: TGTGCCTGGAGTGTACAAGCCTACGAGCAGTACTTC.

The chain has TRBV5-1 and TRBJ2-7; 7 nucleotides match TRBD1. Per the germline V gene, CDR1 is SGHRS and CDR2 is YFSETQ. The CDR3 contains 14 residues. V was pared by 0 bases and J by 5 bases, with 5 bases of the junction left unmatched. Written as DNA, the CDR3 is TGCGCCAGCAGCTTGGGACAGGGTTCCGACGAGCAGTACTTC. Translated, it gives CASSLGQGSDEQYF. The full variable domain, its missing parts supplied by reference TRBV5-1 and TRBJ2-7, is KAGVTQTPRYLIKTRGQQVTLSCSPISGHRSVSWYQQTPGQGLQFLFEYFSETQRNKGNFPGRFSGRQFSNSRSEMNVSTLELGDSALYLCASSLGQGSDEQYFGPGTRLTVT.

The rearrangement links TRBV7-6 to TRBJ2-7; D is possibly TRBD1 (6 bases). Trimming left V 5 bases short and J 4 bases short, with 24 bases between. The CDR3 length is 17 residues. CDR1 and CDR2 (germline): SGHVS, FNYEAQ. The CDR3 is CASSQVRTGSLGYEQYF. The CDR3 DNA reads as TGTGCCAGCAGCCAAGTCAGAACAGGGTCCCTAGGGTACGAGCAGTACTTC. The complete variable domain, with remaining parts taken from reference TRBV7-6 and TRBJ2-7, reads GAGVSQSPRYKVTKRGQDVALRCDPISGHVSLYWYRQALGQGPEFLTYFNYEAQQDKSGLPNDRFSAERPEGSISTLTIQRTEQRDSAMYRCASSQVRTGSLGYEQYFGPGTRLTVT.

The chain carries TRBV10-3 and TRBJ2-7; 12 nucleotides line up with TRBD2. V dropped 2 bases and J dropped 2; count of bases not matched to a gene: 4. This CDR3 has 16 residues. Germline V lookup: CDR1 ENHRY, CDR2 SYGVKD. DNA of the CDR3: TGTGCCATCAGTGAGGCTGCTAGCGGGAGGGCCTACGAGCAGTACTTC. Residues: CAISEAASGRAYEQYF.

The J gene is TRBJ2-1, the V gene TRBV18; 8 bases line up with TRBD2. Germline V gives CDR1 KGHSH, CDR2 LQKENI. The junction had 22 bases not matched to a gene; V was cut back by 4 bases and J by 8 bases. The CDR3 is 19 residues long. This CDR3 is CASSQNTMGLVVGRDEQFF. The DNA of the CDR3 is TGTGCCAGCTCACAAAATACAATGGGACTAGTTGTCGGTCGAGATGAGCAGTTCTTC.

The rearrangement links TRBV11-2 to TRBJ2-3; D ambiguous. Trimming stripped 2 bases from V and 4 bases from J, with 4 bases between. The CDR3 consists of 12 residues. The V gene's germline CDR1 is SGHAT and CDR2 FQNNGV. In DNA form, the CDR3 reads TGTGCCAGCAGCTTATCCTCAGATACGCAGTATTTT. This gives the protein CASSLSSDTQYF.

This chain connects TRBV18 to TRBJ2-2, with D perhaps matching TRBD1 (6 bases). CDR1 KGHSH and CDR2 LQKENI come from the germline V gene. There are 16 residues in the CDR3. V gave up 4 bases and J gave up 2 bases, with 14 bases separating them. CDR3 nucleotides: TGTGCCAGCTCACTTTCGACAGGTACCAACACCGGGGAGCTGTTTTTT. It yields the protein CASSLSTGTNTGELFF.

A single count supports this clone. The chain couples TRBV9 to TRBJ1-2, with 10 bases that match TRBD1. Germline V gene lookup returns CDR1 SGDLS and CDR2 YYNGEE. V was pared by 4 bases and J by 2 bases, with 23 bases of the junction left unmatched. CDR3 length: 21 residues. The CDR3 here is CASSPGLGTGDSLILNYGYTF. The CDR3 region has the DNA TGTGCCAGCAGCCCAGGACTGGGGACAGGGGACTCTCTCATACTAAACTATGGCTACACCTTC. The entire variable domain, with the rest obtained from reference TRBV9 and TRBJ1-2, is as follows: DSGVTQTPKHLITATGQRVTLRCSPRSGDLSVYWYQQSLDQGLQFLIQYYNGEERAKGNILERFSAQQFPDLHSELNLSSLELGDSALYFCASSPGLGTGDSLILNYGYTFGSGTRLTVV.

The V call is TRBV28, the J call TRBJ1-4, with a weak D call TRBD1 (5 bases). The CDR3 runs 16 residues. The V end was cut by 2 bases, the J end by 1 base, with 11 bases between. Germline V gene data show CDR1 as MDHEN and CDR2 as SYDVKM. The CDR3 DNA reads TGTGCCAGCAGTTTACCCCTGGGGGGAACTAATGAAAAACTGTTTTTT. It codes for CASSLPLGGTNEKLFF.

A note on this clone: Different DNA sequences within this sample yield the same CDR3. The CDR3 DNA sequence: TGTGCCAGCAGTCTATCGAGGGTGGATACGCAGTATTTT. It codes for CASSLSRVDTQYF. The J gene is TRBJ2-3, the V gene TRBV28, with D possibly matching TRBD2 (5 bases). Germline CDR1 MDHEN, CDR2 SYDVKM. The V gene lost 5 bases and the J gene lost 6 bases, with 12 bases spanning the gap. The CDR3 covers 13 residues.